This note documents a single TCR beta chain sequence. What this receptor recognizes is not known. No much larger clonotype is one base removed from it; base qualities were not supplied. CDR3 length: 16 amino acids, cysteine to phenylalanine. The DNA shown is the 48-base CDR3, in frame from base 1. V is trimmed back by 3 bases and J by 5 bases, and the junction contains 7 bases that no gene match accounts for. CDR1 and CDR2 are read off the germline V gene (reference sequence) as LNHNV and YYDKDF. Sequenced using an Illumina NovaSeq 6000. TCR cDNA was synthesized by 5'RACE template switching, through which a universal primer site and unique molecular identifiers were introduced. Priming of cDNA synthesis was performed from both the TCR alpha and TCR beta constant segments. Library amplification used two PCR steps, and the second PCR step added sample barcodes and sequencing adapters. Sequencing of libraries was performed on Illumina HiSeq 2500 (2x100 bp) or NovaSeq (2x150 bp). In the authors' own workflow: Reads were demultiplexed and collapsed into UMI consensus sequences with MIGEC, and V(D)J alignment was performed with MiXCR. Using edgeR on replicate PBMC samples, clonotypes were called vaccine-responding if FDR was below 0.01 and the log2 fold change was above 5 up to day 15. Each bulk clonotype was labeled CD4 or CD8 based on which sequenced repertoire, CD4 or CD8, contained the clonotype at higher abundance. Starting from the raw public reads, TCRdb applied fastp trimming at Q25, assembled clones with MiXCR and retained in-frame beta chains. Each record represents a unique CDR3 protein, reported with the most common genes and DNA among its rows. The V and J calls follow TCRdb's processing rather than the paper's. The sample table holds some 320,000 distinct CDR3 sequences, of which 4.1% were seen once. The ten largest clones capture roughly 24% of the sample.

This specimen belongs to a study of T cells after yellow fever vaccination (dated by TCRdb to between 2019 and 2020). About the investigation overall: The SMART-Seq v4 Ultra Low Input RNA kit was used to prepare libraries from fractions with low cell numbers. To follow T-cell clones before and after primary and booster YFV17D yellow fever vaccination, bulk TCR alpha and beta repertoires were sequenced over time. The cohort comprised two healthy male donors, one aged 18 to 29 and one aged 30 to 39 years. Blood samples were taken at several timepoints before and after primary and secondary immunization, and bulk PBMC replicates and cell subsets were isolated. Points the paper makes about the study in general: A small share of clonotypes was detected in both CD4 and CD8 compartments, with the overlap likely arising from convergent recombination. The secondary T-cell response was weaker than the primary response but faster, peaking on day 5 instead of day 15. Because abundant contaminating clonotypes from the bulk population could be contained in FACS-sorted repertoires, computational filtering was required. After the booster, most clones that had expanded after primary vaccination were detected again (approximately 96% of CD4 and around 88% of CD8), suggesting broad maintenance of memory. Only a couple of donors were included in the study, so the extent to which the findings can be generalized is limited.

In light of the paper, this sample's treatment or condition label describes: live attenuated yellow fever vaccine strain. At each blood-draw timepoint, two biological replicates of bulk PBMCs were collected. PBMCs were isolated from peripheral blood using a standard Ficoll-Paque protocol. TriZol was used to extract RNA from bulk PBMCs, CD4 and CD8 fractions, and dextramer-positive and dextramer-negative fractions. The TCR was taken from a man younger than 35 who received the YFV17D yellow fever vaccine. The material was PBMCs, obtained 5 days after the yellow fever booster vaccination. The sequence is built from TRBV15 and TRBJ2-2, and TRBD1 aligns with 9 junction nucleotides. The CDR3 is CATSRARGQGTGELFF. The nucleotides read TGTGCCACCAGCAGGGCGAGGGGACAGGGAACCGGGGAGCTGTTTTTT.